This T cell receptor beta chain was found in a study of beta chain features in type 1 diabetes. Notes on the study in general: Moderate but significant shortening of TCRB CDR3s was recorded in all four CD4+ subsets from Type 1 diabetes patients. The question of HLA type influencing TCRB rearrangement was one that remained unresolved here.

Concerning this clone: Its antigen is currently unknown.

The authors reverse transcribed all of the isolated RNA, so sequencing captured expressed TCRB transcripts. Clones were read by immunoSEQ multiplex PCR, and TCRdb kept only the in-frame ones, dropping some. In the table there are 250,000 to 400,000 clones, roughly 15% of which are singletons. Germline assignment: CDR1 MNHEY and CDR2 SMNVEV (reference sequence). This CDR3 is 16 amino acids long. The trim removed 5 bases at V and 5 bases at J, leaving 9 bases unmatched. Material for sequencing was central memory CD4+ T cells from blood. The V gene is TRBV27, the J gene TRBJ2-5; 12 nucleotides match TRBD2. This TCR was recovered from a man aged 25 to 40 in good health. The CDR3 reads CASSRLAGVSRETQYF. The CDR3 nucleotides read TGTGCCAGCAGTCGACTAGCGGGAGTCTCCAGGGAGACCCAGTACTTC.